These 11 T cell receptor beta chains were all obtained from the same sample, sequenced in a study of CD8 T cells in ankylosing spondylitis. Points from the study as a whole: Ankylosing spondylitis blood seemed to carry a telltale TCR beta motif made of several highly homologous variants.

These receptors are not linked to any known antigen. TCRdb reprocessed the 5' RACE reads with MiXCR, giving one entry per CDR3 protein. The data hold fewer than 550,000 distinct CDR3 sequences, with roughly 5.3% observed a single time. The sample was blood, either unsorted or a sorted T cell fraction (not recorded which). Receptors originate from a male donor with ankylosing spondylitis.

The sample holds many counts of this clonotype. CDR3 sequence reads: CSASTWGGTQYF. CDR3 nucleotides: TGCAGTGCTAGTACGTGGGGTGGTACGCAGTATTTT. The rearrangement uses TRBV20-1 and TRBJ2-3; D gene ambiguous. Germline values: CDR1 DFQATT, CDR2 SNEGSKA (reference sequence). The length of the CDR3 is 12 residues. V lost 3 bases, J lost 8 bases, and 12 bases lay in between.

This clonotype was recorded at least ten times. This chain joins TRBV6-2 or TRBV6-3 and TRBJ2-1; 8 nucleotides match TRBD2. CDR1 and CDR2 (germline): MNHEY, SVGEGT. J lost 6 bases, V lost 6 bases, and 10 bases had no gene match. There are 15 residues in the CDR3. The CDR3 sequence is CASSSSGSGGNEQFF. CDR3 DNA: TGTGCCAGCAGCTCAAGCGGGAGCGGAGGCAATGAGCAGTTCTTC.

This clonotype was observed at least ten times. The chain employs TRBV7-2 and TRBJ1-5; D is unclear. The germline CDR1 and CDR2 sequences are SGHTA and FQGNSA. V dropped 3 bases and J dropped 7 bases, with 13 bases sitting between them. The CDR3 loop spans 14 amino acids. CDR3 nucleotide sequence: TGTGCCAGCAGCTTCGATATCAGAGAACAGCCCCAGCATTTT. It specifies CASSFDIREQPQHF.

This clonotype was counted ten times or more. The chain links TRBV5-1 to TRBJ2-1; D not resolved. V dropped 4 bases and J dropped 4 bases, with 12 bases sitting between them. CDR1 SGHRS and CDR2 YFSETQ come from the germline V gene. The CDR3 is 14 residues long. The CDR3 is CASSARSSYNEQFF. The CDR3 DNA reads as TGCGCCAGCAGCGCCAGGAGCTCTTACAATGAGCAGTTCTTC.

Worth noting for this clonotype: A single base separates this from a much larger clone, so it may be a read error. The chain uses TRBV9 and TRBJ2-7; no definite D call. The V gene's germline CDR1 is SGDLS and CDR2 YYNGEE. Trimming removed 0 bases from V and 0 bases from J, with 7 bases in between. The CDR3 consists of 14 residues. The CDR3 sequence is CASSVAAGSYEQYF. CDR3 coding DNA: TGTGCCAGCAGCGTAGCGGCAGGCTCCTACGAGCAGTACTTC. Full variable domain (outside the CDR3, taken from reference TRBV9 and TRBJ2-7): DSGVTQTPKHLITATGQRVTLRCSPRSGDLSVYWYQQSLDQGLQFLIQYYNGEERAKGNILERFSAQQFPDLHSELNLSSLELGDSALYFCASSVAAGSYEQYFGPGTRLTVT.

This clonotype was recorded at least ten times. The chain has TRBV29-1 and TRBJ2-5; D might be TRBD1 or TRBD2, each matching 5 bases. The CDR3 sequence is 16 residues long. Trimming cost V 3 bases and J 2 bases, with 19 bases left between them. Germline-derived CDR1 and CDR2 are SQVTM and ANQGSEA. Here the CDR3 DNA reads TGCAGCGTTGAGGGGCTTCCGGGACGCCAACAAGAGACCCAGTACTTC. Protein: CSVEGLPGRQQETQYF.

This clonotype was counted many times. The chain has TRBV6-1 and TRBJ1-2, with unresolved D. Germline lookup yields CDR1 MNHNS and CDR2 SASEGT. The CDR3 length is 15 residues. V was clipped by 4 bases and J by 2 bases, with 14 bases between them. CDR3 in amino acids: CASSVGLAPNYGYTF. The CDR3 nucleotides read TGTGCCAGCAGTGTCGGCCTTGCCCCCAACTATGGCTACACCTTC.

CDR3 sequence reads: CASSPINSPSTDTQYF. The CDR3 DNA follows: TGTGCCAGCAGTCCCATTAACTCTCCTAGCACAGATACGCAGTATTTT. The chain links TRBV12-3 or TRBV12-4 to TRBJ2-3; D not resolved. V gave up 5 bases and J gave up 0 bases, with 15 bases separating them. The CDR3 spans 16 residues.

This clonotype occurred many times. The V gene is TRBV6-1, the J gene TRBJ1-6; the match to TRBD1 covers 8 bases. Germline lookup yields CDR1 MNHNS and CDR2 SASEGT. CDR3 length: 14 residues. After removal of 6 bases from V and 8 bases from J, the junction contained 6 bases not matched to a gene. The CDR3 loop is CASRFGQGYSPLHF. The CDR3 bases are TGTGCCAGCAGATTCGGACAGGGCTATTCACCCCTCCACTTT.

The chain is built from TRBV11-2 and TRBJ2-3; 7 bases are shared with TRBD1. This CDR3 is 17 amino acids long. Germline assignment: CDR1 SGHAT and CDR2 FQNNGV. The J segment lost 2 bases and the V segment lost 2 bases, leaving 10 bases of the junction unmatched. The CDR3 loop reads CASSLRPNRGSTDTQYF. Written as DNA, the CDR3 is TGTGCCAGCAGCTTAAGGCCGAACAGGGGTTCCACAGATACGCAGTATTTT.

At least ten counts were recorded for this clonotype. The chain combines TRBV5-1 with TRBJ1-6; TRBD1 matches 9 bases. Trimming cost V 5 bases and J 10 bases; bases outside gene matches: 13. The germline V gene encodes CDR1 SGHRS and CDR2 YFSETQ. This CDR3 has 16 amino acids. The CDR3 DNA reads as TGCGCCAGCAGGTTCCAACCGGGACAGGGCGCGTCACCCCTCCACTTT. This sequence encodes CASRFQPGQGASPLHF.